Sequencing of this T cell receptor (beta chain) was carried out in a study of blood T cells in healthy people across ages. This clonotype was seen more than once but under ten times. A second roughly 7 to 12 cycle PCR used barcoded and J-beta primers. In TCRdb, the 5' RACE reads were re-called with MiXCR into one record per CDR3 protein. Among 1.5 million to 2 million distinct CDR3 sequences listed, about two fifths were seen once. The germline V gene has CDR1 SNHLY and CDR2 FYNNEI. Trimming cost V 5 bases and J 13 bases, with 15 bases left between them. CDR3 length: 12 amino acids. The V gene is TRBV2, the J gene TRBJ1-5; D is possibly TRBD1 (5 bases). This clonotype was obtained from a human donor in good health. The specimen was blood. As DNA, the CDR3 is TGTGCCAGCAGTTCGACAGAAAGTAAACAGCATTTT. Translating gives CASSSTESKQHF. Supplemented by reference TRBV2 and TRBJ1-5, the full variable domain reads EPEVTQTPSHQVTQMGQEVILRCVPISNHLYFYWYRQILGQKVEFLVSFYNNEISEKSEIFDDQFSVERPDGSNFTLKIRSTKLEDSAMYFCASSSTESKQHFGDGTRLSIL.